The TCR beta chain described here comes from a study of T-cell reconstitution after alpha-beta-depleted transplantation in children. Points from the study as a whole: It was newly produced T cells that mostly accounted for T-cell counts and diversity one year after transplant. High day-60 TCRbeta diversity in some patients came from surviving recipient T cells and thymic progenitors. Where alpha-beta T cells came from about two months after transplant was reportedly several hundred expanded graft clones.

Preparing the TCRbeta library involved the use of unique molecular identifiers. TCRdb reprocessed the PCR reads with MiXCR, giving one entry per CDR3 protein. The sample includes around 270,000 distinct CDR3 sequences, over 7.5% of them seen just once. This clonotype was picked up a small number of times. Its matching antigen is unknown. Germline V gene sequence: CDR1 KGHSH, CDR2 LQKENI. CDR3 length equals 17 residues. With 4 bases clipped from V and 3 bases from J, the junction kept 4 bases outside the gene matches. The sample here was peripheral blood, taken 360 days after TCRalphabeta/CD19-depleted stem cell transplant. The chain combines TRBV18 with TRBJ2-2, with 14 bases identical to TRBD2. The receptor was isolated from a female patient aged 2 to 10 who had a stem cell transplant for Fanconi anemia, so the T cells may come from the graft donor. The CDR3 reads CASSLGLAGEYTGELFF. CDR3 coding DNA: TGTGCCAGCTCACTGGGACTAGCGGGAGAATACACCGGGGAGCTGTTTTTT.